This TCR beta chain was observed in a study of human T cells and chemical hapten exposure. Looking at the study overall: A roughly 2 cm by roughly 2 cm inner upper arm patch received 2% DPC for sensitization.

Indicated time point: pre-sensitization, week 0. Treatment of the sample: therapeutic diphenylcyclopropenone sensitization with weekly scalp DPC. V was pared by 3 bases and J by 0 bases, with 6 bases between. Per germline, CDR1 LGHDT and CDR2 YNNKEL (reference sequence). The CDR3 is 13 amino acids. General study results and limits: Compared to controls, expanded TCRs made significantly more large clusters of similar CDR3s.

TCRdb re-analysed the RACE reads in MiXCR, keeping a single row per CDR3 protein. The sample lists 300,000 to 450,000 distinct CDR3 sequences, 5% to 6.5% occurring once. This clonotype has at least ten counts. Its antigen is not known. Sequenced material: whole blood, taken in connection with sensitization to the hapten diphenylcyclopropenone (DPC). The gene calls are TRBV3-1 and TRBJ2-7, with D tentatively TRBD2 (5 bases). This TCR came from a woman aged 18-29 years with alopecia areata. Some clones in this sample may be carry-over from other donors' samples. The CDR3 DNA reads TGTGCCAGCAGCCAGGGGAGCTCCTACGAGCAGTACTTC. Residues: CASSQGSSYEQYF.